Listed below are T cell receptor beta chains from one sample, sequenced in a study of shared clonotypes between healthy human individuals. Sequenced by immunoSEQ multiplex PCR; TCRdb stores in-frame clones only, minus some. The sample holds 2 million to 2.5 million clones, about 93% seen once. The specimen sequenced was naive CD8+ T cells from PBMCs. The receptor source for this set is a man younger than 35 in good health. Some clones in this sample may be carry-over from other donors' samples. Both conserved end residues are part of each CDR3. The D gene is left open where the match is weak. Size values are once, few and many counts, or a class for expanded clones, and some rows have none.

j_call: TRBJ1-4
v_call: TRBV4-1
d_call: -
clone_size: -
cdr3_aa: CASSQLPGRPNEKLFF
cdr3_nt: TGCGCCAGCAGCCAGCTACCGGGACGGCCTAATGAAAAACTGTTTTTT

j_call: TRBJ2-2
v_call: TRBV11-2
d_call: -
clone_size: -
cdr3_aa: CASSPISRFTGELFF
cdr3_nt: TGTGCCAGCAGCCCCATAAGCCGATTCACCGGGGAGCTGTTTTTT

j_call: TRBJ2-1
v_call: TRBV11-2
d_call: -
clone_size: -
cdr3_aa: CASSLFNQGGVTNEQFF
cdr3_nt: TGTGCCAGCAGCTTATTCAATCAGGGCGGAGTGACAAATGAGCAGTTCTTC

j_call: TRBJ1-2
v_call: TRBV27
d_call: TRBD1
clone_size: -
cdr3_aa: CASSLTGGGDGYTF
cdr3_nt: TGTGCCAGCAGTTTAACAGGGGGCGGGGATGGCTACACCTTC

j_call: TRBJ1-5
v_call: TRBV5-1
d_call: -
clone_size: -
cdr3_aa: CASSREGLSNQPQHF
cdr3_nt: TGCGCCAGCAGCCGTGAGGGACTTAGCAATCAGCCCCAGCATTTT

j_call: TRBJ2-4
v_call: TRBV6-6
d_call: TRBD2
clone_size: -
cdr3_aa: CASSLWREMENIQYF
cdr3_nt: TGTGCCAGCAGTTTGTGGCGGGAGATGGAAAACATTCAGTACTTC

j_call: TRBJ1-5
v_call: TRBV11-2
d_call: -
clone_size: -
cdr3_aa: CASSLGYSNQPQHF
cdr3_nt: TGTGCCAGCAGCCTTGGATATAGCAATCAGCCCCAGCATTTT

j_call: TRBJ2-5
v_call: TRBV7-2
d_call: -
clone_size: -
cdr3_aa: CASSLVRGYKETQYF
cdr3_nt: TGTGCCAGCAGCTTAGTCAGGGGCTATAAAGAGACCCAGTACTTC

j_call: TRBJ2-5
v_call: TRBV9
d_call: -
clone_size: -
cdr3_aa: CASSTTGNQETQYF
cdr3_nt: TGTGCCAGCAGCACAACAGGGAACCAAGAGACCCAGTACTTC

j_call: TRBJ2-7
v_call: TRBV7-3
d_call: -
clone_size: -
cdr3_aa: CASSPIPLRVDEQYF
cdr3_nt: TGTGCCAGCAGTCCCATACCCCTCCGGGTGGACGAGCAGTACTTC

j_call: TRBJ2-7
v_call: TRBV29-1
d_call: TRBD2
clone_size: -
cdr3_aa: CSVEAPPSGDSYEQYF
cdr3_nt: TGCAGCGTTGAAGCCCCACCTAGCGGAGACTCCTACGAGCAGTACTTC

j_call: TRBJ2-3
v_call: TRBV2
d_call: -
clone_size: once
cdr3_aa: CASSEAGGGTGDTQYF
cdr3_nt: TGTGCCAGCAGTGAAGCGGGAGGTGGAACGGGAGATACGCAGTATTTT

j_call: TRBJ2-3
v_call: TRBV30
d_call: -
clone_size: -
cdr3_aa: CAWSGILRQGKADTQYF
cdr3_nt: TGTGCCTGGAGTGGAATTTTGAGGCAGGGGAAAGCAGATACGCAGTATTTT

j_call: TRBJ2-1
v_call: TRBV9
d_call: -
clone_size: once
cdr3_aa: CASSADGISSQGQFF
cdr3_nt: TGTGCCAGCAGCGCGGACGGTATCTCAAGCCAGGGGCAGTTCTTC

j_call: TRBJ2-7
v_call: TRBV7-9
d_call: TRBD1
clone_size: -
cdr3_aa: CASSSRPGQGTHEQYF
cdr3_nt: TGTGCCAGCAGCTCTAGACCGGGACAGGGGACCCACGAGCAGTACTTC

j_call: TRBJ2-2
v_call: TRBV29-1
d_call: -
clone_size: once
cdr3_aa: CSVVPDTGELFF
cdr3_nt: TGCAGCGTTGTTCCTGACACCGGGGAGCTGTTTTTT

j_call: TRBJ2-7
v_call: TRBV19
d_call: TRBD1
clone_size: -
cdr3_aa: CASSLGQGASYEQYF
cdr3_nt: TGTGCCAGTAGCTTGGGGCAGGGGGCTTCCTACGAGCAGTACTTC

j_call: TRBJ2-3
v_call: TRBV15
d_call: -
clone_size: -
cdr3_aa: CATSRTGRRDTQYF
cdr3_nt: TGTGCCACCAGCAGGACAGGGAGGCGGGATACGCAGTATTTT

j_call: TRBJ2-7
v_call: TRBV5-1
d_call: TRBD1
clone_size: -
cdr3_aa: CASSTGTGEQYF
cdr3_nt: TGCGCCAGCAGCACTGGGACAGGCGAGCAGTACTTC

j_call: TRBJ2-1
v_call: TRBV19
d_call: TRBD2
clone_size: -
cdr3_aa: CASSRLAGGHNEQFF
cdr3_nt: TGTGCCAGTAGTAGGCTAGCGGGAGGGCACAATGAGCAGTTCTTC

j_call: TRBJ1-5
v_call: TRBV21-1
d_call: -
clone_size: -
cdr3_aa: CAIPPGTQGNQPQHF
cdr3_nt: TGTGCCATCCCCCCTGGCACCCAGGGCAATCAGCCCCAGCATTTT

j_call: TRBJ1-4
v_call: TRBV7-8
d_call: -
clone_size: -
cdr3_aa: CASSGEQGNEKLFF
cdr3_nt: TGTGCCAGCAGCGGGGAGCAGGGGAATGAAAAACTGTTTTTT

j_call: TRBJ2-5
v_call: TRBV10-3
d_call: -
clone_size: -
cdr3_aa: CAISEPGTRRETQYF
cdr3_nt: TGTGCCATCAGTGAACCCGGGACGCGGCGAGAGACCCAGTACTTC

j_call: TRBJ2-1
v_call: TRBV7-3
d_call: TRBD2
clone_size: -
cdr3_aa: CASSTKPGTSDYNEQFF
cdr3_nt: TGTGCCAGCAGCACGAAGCCCGGGACTAGCGATTACAATGAGCAGTTCTTC

j_call: TRBJ2-7
v_call: TRBV5-4
d_call: -
clone_size: -
cdr3_aa: CASSQEGEGSYEQYF
cdr3_nt: TGTGCCAGCAGCCAAGAGGGGGAGGGTTCCTACGAGCAGTACTTC

j_call: TRBJ2-7
v_call: TRBV29-1
d_call: TRBD1
clone_size: -
cdr3_aa: CSVLQGAAYEQYF
cdr3_nt: TGCAGCGTCTTACAGGGGGCCGCCTACGAGCAGTACTTC

j_call: TRBJ2-3
v_call: TRBV27
d_call: TRBD2
clone_size: -
cdr3_aa: CASKLGLASTDTQYF
cdr3_nt: TGTGCCAGCAAACTAGGACTAGCTAGCACAGATACGCAGTATTTT

j_call: TRBJ1-1
v_call: TRBV30
d_call: -
clone_size: few
cdr3_aa: CAWRYGNTEAFF
cdr3_nt: TGTGCCTGGAGATACGGGAACACTGAAGCTTTCTTT

j_call: TRBJ1-1
v_call: TRBV7-2
d_call: -
clone_size: -
cdr3_aa: CASSLALATANTEAFF
cdr3_nt: TGTGCCAGCAGCTTAGCGCTAGCGACAGCGAACACTGAAGCTTTCTTT

j_call: TRBJ2-5
v_call: TRBV28
d_call: -
clone_size: -
cdr3_aa: CASSHHRTEPQETQYF
cdr3_nt: TGTGCCAGCAGTCACCATAGGACAGAGCCCCAAGAGACCCAGTACTTC

j_call: TRBJ2-3
v_call: TRBV5-4
d_call: -
clone_size: -
cdr3_aa: CASSFWGRSTDTQYF
cdr3_nt: TGTGCCAGCAGCTTCTGGGGGAGGAGCACAGATACGCAGTATTTT

j_call: TRBJ2-1
v_call: TRBV27
d_call: TRBD2
clone_size: -
cdr3_aa: CASSWTSGRAGYNEQFF
cdr3_nt: TGTGCCAGCAGTTGGACAAGCGGGAGGGCCGGATACAATGAGCAGTTCTTC

j_call: TRBJ2-7
v_call: TRBV7-9
d_call: TRBD1
clone_size: -
cdr3_aa: CASSISGQGYEQYF
cdr3_nt: TGTGCCAGCAGCATCTCGGGACAGGGTTACGAGCAGTACTTC

j_call: TRBJ2-5
v_call: TRBV27
d_call: -
clone_size: -
cdr3_aa: CASAPGLGGVTQYF
cdr3_nt: TGTGCCAGCGCCCCGGGACTAGGGGGCGTGACCCAGTACTTC

j_call: TRBJ2-3
v_call: TRBV30
d_call: TRBD2
clone_size: -
cdr3_aa: CAWSGTGGADTQYF
cdr3_nt: TGTGCCTGGAGTGGAACGGGAGGCGCAGATACGCAGTATTTT

j_call: TRBJ1-4
v_call: TRBV4-2
d_call: -
clone_size: -
cdr3_aa: CASTRKAGTNEKLFF
cdr3_nt: TGTGCCAGCACCAGAAAAGCAGGGACAAATGAAAAACTGTTTTTT

j_call: TRBJ1-5
v_call: TRBV6-6
d_call: -
clone_size: few
cdr3_aa: CASSYLGQGPNQPQHF
cdr3_nt: TGTGCCAGCAGTTATTTGGGGCAGGGTCCCAATCAGCCCCAGCATTTT

j_call: TRBJ2-7
v_call: TRBV11-2
d_call: -
clone_size: -
cdr3_aa: CASSLVGRAYEQYF
cdr3_nt: TGTGCCAGCAGCTTAGTAGGCAGAGCCTACGAGCAGTACTTC

j_call: TRBJ1-1
v_call: TRBV28
d_call: TRBD1
clone_size: -
cdr3_aa: CASRLQGPWTEAFF
cdr3_nt: TGTGCCAGCAGACTACAGGGGCCGTGGACTGAAGCTTTCTTT

j_call: TRBJ2-1
v_call: TRBV27
d_call: -
clone_size: -
cdr3_aa: CASSFSGMGGNEQFF
cdr3_nt: TGTGCCAGCAGTTTCTCCGGGATGGGTGGAAATGAGCAGTTCTTC